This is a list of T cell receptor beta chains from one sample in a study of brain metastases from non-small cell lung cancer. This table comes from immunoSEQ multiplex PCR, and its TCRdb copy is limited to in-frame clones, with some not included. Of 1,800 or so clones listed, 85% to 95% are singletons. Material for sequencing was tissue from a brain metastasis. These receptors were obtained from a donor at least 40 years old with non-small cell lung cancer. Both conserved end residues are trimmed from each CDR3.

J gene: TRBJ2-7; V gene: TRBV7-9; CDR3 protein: ASSWTGGREQY
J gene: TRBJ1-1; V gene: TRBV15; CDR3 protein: ATGDREKNTEAF
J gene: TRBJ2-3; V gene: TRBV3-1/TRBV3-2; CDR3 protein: ASSQVSRSTDTQY
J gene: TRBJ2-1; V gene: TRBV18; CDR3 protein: ASSPIPGQGHNEQF
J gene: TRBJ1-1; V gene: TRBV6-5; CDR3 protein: ASSTQPNTEAF
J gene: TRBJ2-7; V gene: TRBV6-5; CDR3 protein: ASSRTGSESYEQY
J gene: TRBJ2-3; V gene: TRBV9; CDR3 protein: ASSVAPTSGGDTQY
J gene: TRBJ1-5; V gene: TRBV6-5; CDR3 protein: ASRTTRNQPQH
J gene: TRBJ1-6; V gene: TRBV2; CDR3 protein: AIFQGTGGLSYNSPLH
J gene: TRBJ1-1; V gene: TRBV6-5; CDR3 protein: ASSYSAWRTEAF
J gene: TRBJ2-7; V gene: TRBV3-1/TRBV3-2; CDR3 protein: ASRPRLADSYEQY
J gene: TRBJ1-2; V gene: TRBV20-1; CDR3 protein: SASPGLSSYGYT
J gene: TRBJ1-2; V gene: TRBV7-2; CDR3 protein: ASSLGGRVNYGYT
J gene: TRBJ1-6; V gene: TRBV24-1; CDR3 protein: ATSDGPEGGPLH
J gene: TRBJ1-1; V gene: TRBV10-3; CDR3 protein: ASKEGWNTEAF
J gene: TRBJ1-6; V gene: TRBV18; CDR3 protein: ASSPSGVINSPLH
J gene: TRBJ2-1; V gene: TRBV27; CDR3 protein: ASKALSSYNEQF
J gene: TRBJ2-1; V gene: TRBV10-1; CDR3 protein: ASSETPDFNEQF
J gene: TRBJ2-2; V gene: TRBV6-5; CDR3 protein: ASTGDGDTGELF
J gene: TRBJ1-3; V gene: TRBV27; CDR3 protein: ASSLRQGDNSGNTIY
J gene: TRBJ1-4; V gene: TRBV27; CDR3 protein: VSSPPGTEGGKLF
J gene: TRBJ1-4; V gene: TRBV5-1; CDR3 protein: ASSYSQGSNEKLF
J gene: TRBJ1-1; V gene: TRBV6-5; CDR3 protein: ASRDYTEAF
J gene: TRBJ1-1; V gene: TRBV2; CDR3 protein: ASSYDVEAF
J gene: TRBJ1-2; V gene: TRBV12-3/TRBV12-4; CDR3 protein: ASTPEGTSGYT
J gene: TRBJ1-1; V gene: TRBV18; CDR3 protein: ASSLEKRTEAF
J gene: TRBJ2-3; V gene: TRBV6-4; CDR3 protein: ASSDSGGADTQY
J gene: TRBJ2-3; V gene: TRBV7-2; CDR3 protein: ASSLSINQDTQY
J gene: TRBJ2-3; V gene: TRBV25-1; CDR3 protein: ASSRLMSTDTQY
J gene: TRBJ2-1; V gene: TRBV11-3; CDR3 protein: ASSSSPTSSSYNEQF
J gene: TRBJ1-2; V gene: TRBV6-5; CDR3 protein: ASQGSYGYT
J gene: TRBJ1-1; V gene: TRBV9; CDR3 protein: ASSVRPRTEAF
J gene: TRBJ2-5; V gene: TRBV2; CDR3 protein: ASREGGYQETQY
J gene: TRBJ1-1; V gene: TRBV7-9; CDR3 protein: ASSSSAGGANVEAF
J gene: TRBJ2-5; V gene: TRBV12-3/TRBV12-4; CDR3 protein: TSTLRDGETQY
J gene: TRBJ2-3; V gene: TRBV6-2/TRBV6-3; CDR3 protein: ASSQTSGGAGGQY
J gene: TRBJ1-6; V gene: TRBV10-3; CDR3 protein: ATRNDRARDNSPLH
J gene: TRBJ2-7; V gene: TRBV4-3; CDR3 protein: ASSPMGQSYEQY
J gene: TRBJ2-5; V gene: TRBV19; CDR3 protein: ASSRQPQETQY
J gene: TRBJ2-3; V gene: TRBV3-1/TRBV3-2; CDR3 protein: ASSPYPPVMQDTQY
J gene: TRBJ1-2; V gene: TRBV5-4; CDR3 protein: ASSPGVNYGYT
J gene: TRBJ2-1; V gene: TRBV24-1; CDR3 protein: ATSDHQGKVGNEQF
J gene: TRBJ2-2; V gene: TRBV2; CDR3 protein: ASSERSGATTGELF
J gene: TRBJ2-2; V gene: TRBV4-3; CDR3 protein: ASSQDLTSGTNTGELF
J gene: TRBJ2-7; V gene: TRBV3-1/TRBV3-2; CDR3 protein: ASRGGHEQY
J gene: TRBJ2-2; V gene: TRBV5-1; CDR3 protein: ASSVGISAGELF
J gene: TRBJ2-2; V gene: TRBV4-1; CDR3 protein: ASSQEISIPGELF
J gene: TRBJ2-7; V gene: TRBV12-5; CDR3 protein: ASGLGITSEQY
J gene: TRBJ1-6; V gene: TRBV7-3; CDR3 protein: ASSMDRRAPLH